The 25 T cell receptor beta chains given below trace back to one sample, sequenced in a study of monozygotic twins with cystic fibrosis. Profiling relied on immunoSEQ multiplex PCR, and the TCRdb table lists in-frame clones only, not all of them. Among 12,000 to 15,000 clones, roughly 98% were seen once, and the ten largest hold over 0.35%. The sequencing sample was made of blood. These receptors were taken from a girl aged 2 to 9 with cystic fibrosis.

The chain employs TRBV6-5 and TRBJ1-2, with D possibly TRBD1 on 5 matching bases. V gave up 5 bases and J gave up 5 bases, with 18 bases separating them. Germline V gene sequence: CDR1 MNHEY, CDR2 SVGAGI. This CDR3 is 15 amino acids long. This CDR3 reads CASSPERGGGYGYTF. In DNA, the CDR3 is TGTGCCAGCAGTCCCGAAAGGGGCGGTGGTTATGGCTACACCTTC.

This sequence joins TRBV6-6 and TRBJ2-2; possible D gene TRBD1, 6 bases. This CDR3 has 16 amino acids. V was trimmed by 2 bases and J by 5 bases, leaving 15 bases between them. Germline V gene data show CDR1 as MNHNY and CDR2 as SVGAGI (reference sequence). This CDR3 reads CASSYRRSGATGELFF. CDR3 nucleotide sequence: TGTGCCAGCAGTTACCGGCGCTCAGGGGCTACCGGGGAGCTGTTTTTT.

This sequence joins TRBV29-1 and TRBJ1-1; the D gene is possibly TRBD1 (6 bases). CDR3 length: 16 amino acids. Deletions cut 6 bases from V and 0 bases from J, with 20 bases between. CDR1 SQVTM and CDR2 ANQGSEA come from the germline V gene. The CDR3 loop is CSVRVSRGEMNTEAFF. The CDR3 bases are TGCAGCGTCCGGGTTAGCAGGGGTGAAATGAACACTGAAGCTTTCTTT. Full variable domain (outside the CDR3, taken from reference TRBV29-1 and TRBJ1-1): SAVISQKPSRDICQRGTSLTIQCQVDSQVTMMFWYRQQPGQSLTLIATANQGSEATYESGFVIDKFPISRPNLTFSTLTVSNMSPEDSSIYLCSVRVSRGEMNTEAFFGQGTRLTVV.

This rearrangement joins TRBV14 to TRBJ2-3; TRBD2 might be the D (6 bases). V was pared by 1 base and J by 6 bases, with 14 bases between. The CDR3 has 15 amino acids. Germline lookup yields CDR1 SGHDN and CDR2 FVKESK. The CDR3: CASSQVGGLGDTQYF. CDR3 DNA sequence: TGTGCCAGCAGCCAAGTGGGAGGCCTAGGGGATACGCAGTATTTT. The variable domain in full, with the rest retrieved from reference TRBV14 and TRBJ2-3, is EAGVTQFPSHSVIEKGQTVTLRCDPISGHDNLYWYRRVMGKEIKFLLHFVKESKQDESGMPNNRFLAERTGGTYSTLKVQPAELEDSGVYFCASSQVGGLGDTQYFGPGTRLTVL.

The rearrangement joins TRBV5-1 to TRBJ2-5; D gene uncertain. The V end was cut by 5 bases, the J end by 4 bases, with 6 bases between. The germline gives CDR1 SGHRS, CDR2 YFSETQ. This CDR3 comprises 11 residues. The CDR3 coding sequence is TGCGCCAGCAGACTCGGAGAGACCCAGTACTTC. It specifies CASRLGETQYF.

This sequence joins TRBV5-1 and TRBJ2-3, with 10 bases that match TRBD2. The CDR3 has 15 amino acids. The germline V gene has CDR1 SGHRS and CDR2 YFSETQ. Unmatched junction bases numbered 1, after V lost 2 bases and J lost 1 base. The CDR3 sequence is CASSFTSGGTDTQYF. DNA of the CDR3: TGCGCCAGCAGCTTTACTAGCGGGGGCACAGATACGCAGTATTTT.

The V call is TRBV13, the J call TRBJ2-3; D is undetermined. CDR1 and CDR2 from the germline V gene are PRHDT and FYEKMQ (reference sequence). V gave up 4 bases and J gave up 2 bases, with 10 bases separating them. CDR3 size: 14 residues. The CDR3 nucleotides read TGTGCCAGCAGCTACGAGAGATTCACAGATACGCAGTATTTT. Translating it yields CASSYERFTDTQYF. Variable domain in full (rest from reference TRBV13 and TRBJ2-3): AAGVIQSPRHLIKEKRETATLKCYPIPRHDTVYWYQQGPGQDPQFLISFYEKMQSDKGSIPDRFSAQQFSDYHSELNMSSLELGDSALYFCASSYERFTDTQYFGPGTRLTVL.

The chain carries TRBV29-1 and TRBJ1-1, with no clear D. Looked up from germline, CDR1 is SQVTM and CDR2 is ANQGSEA. There are 14 residues in the CDR3. Between the trimmed V and J ends, which lost 3 bases and 5 bases, there was a span of 16 bases. In nucleotides, the CDR3 is TGCAGCGTTGACAGTGGGGTTCTGAGGACTGAAGCTTTCTTT. Its translation: CSVDSGVLRTEAFF.

The rearrangement joins TRBV10-3 to TRBJ2-2; tentative D call: TRBD1 (5 bases). V was pared by 3 bases and J by 3 bases, with 14 bases between. The CDR3 extends over 16 amino acids. Germline values: CDR1 ENHRY, CDR2 SYGVKD. The CDR3: CAISDRGKVHTGELFF. Here the CDR3 DNA reads TGTGCCATCAGTGATAGGGGTAAGGTGCACACCGGGGAGCTGTTTTTT.

The chain recombines TRBV7-2 with TRBJ2-7; no reliable D call. The CDR3 is 14 amino acids. The V gene lost 4 bases and the J gene lost 1 base, with 11 bases spanning the gap. Germline CDR1 reads SGHTA; CDR2 reads FQGNSA. CDR3 nucleotide sequence: TGTGCCAGCAGCTCTCTCACAGCGTCCTACGAGCAGTACTTC. Its translation: CASSSLTASYEQYF.

The genes are TRBV5-1 and TRBJ2-1; 7 bases line up with TRBD2. The CDR3 totals 14 residues. Trimming removed 1 base from V and 9 bases from J; junction bases left unmatched: 7. Germline V gene data show CDR1 as SGHRS and CDR2 as YFSETQ. CDR3 sequence: CASSLTGRRGEQFF. For the CDR3, the DNA is TGCGCCAGCAGCTTGACCGGGAGGAGGGGTGAGCAGTTCTTC.

The chain uses TRBV4-1 and TRBJ1-3; 9 positions agree with TRBD1. Germline V lookup: CDR1 MGHRA, CDR2 YSYEKL. V lost 8 bases to trimming and J lost 2 bases; unmatched junction nucleotides: 7. The CDR3 consists of 15 residues. CDR3 coding DNA: TGCGCCAGCCTCGGACAGGGGAAGGCTGGAAACACCATATATTTT. This gives the protein CASLGQGKAGNTIYF.

This chain joins TRBV5-6 and TRBJ1-2; D is ambiguous. V was shortened by 1 base and J by 4 bases, with 11 bases between the two germline ends. In germline, CDR1 is SGHDT, CDR2 YYEEEE. The CDR3 covers 14 residues. In nucleotides, the CDR3 is TGTGCCAGCAGCTTGTTGGGTCCGCGCTATGGCTACACCTTC. Protein sequence: CASSLLGPRYGYTF.

The chain joins TRBV25-1 to TRBJ2-3; 7 nucleotides align to TRBD2. CDR1 is MGHDK, CDR2 SYGVNS, per germline. J lost 5 bases, V lost 3 bases, and 5 bases had no gene match. This CDR3 comprises 14 residues. The CDR3, as DNA: TGTGCCAGCAGTGACGGGCGGGAGAAAGATACGCAGTATTTT. Protein sequence: CASSDGREKDTQYF.

This rearrangement joins TRBV19 to TRBJ1-2; D gene ambiguous. This CDR3 contains 13 residues. The ends were cut back, 5 bases at V and 3 bases at J, with 10 bases in the middle. CDR1 LNHDA and CDR2 SQIVND come from the germline V gene (reference sequence). The CDR3 here is CASSGRIHYGYTF. CDR3 sequence (DNA): TGTGCCAGTAGTGGGAGAATTCACTATGGCTACACCTTC.

The V call is TRBV7-6, the J call TRBJ2-3; TRBD2 matches 12 bases. CDR3 length equals 16 residues. Germline CDR1 reads SGHVS; CDR2 reads FNYEAQ. Trimming removed 5 bases from V and 1 base from J; junction bases left unmatched: 4. CDR3 DNA sequence: TGTGCCAGCAGCCACCGACTAGCGGGAGGCACAGATACGCAGTATTTT. As protein: CASSHRLAGGTDTQYF. Full variable domain (rest looked up from reference TRBV7-6 and TRBJ2-3): GAGVSQSPRYKVTKRGQDVALRCDPISGHVSLYWYRQALGQGPEFLTYFNYEAQQDKSGLPNDRFSAERPEGSISTLTIQRTEQRDSAMYRCASSHRLAGGTDTQYFGPGTRLTVL.

The chain has TRBV5-1 and TRBJ1-1; D perhaps matches TRBD1 (5 bases). The germline gives CDR1 SGHRS, CDR2 YFSETQ. V was shortened by 1 base and J by 1 base, with 11 bases between the two germline ends. The CDR3 is 15 amino acids. CDR3 bases: TGCGCCAGCAGCTTGTTGGGGACCTCGAACACTGAAGCTTTCTTT. It yields the protein CASSLLGTSNTEAFF. The variable domain in full, with the rest retrieved from reference TRBV5-1 and TRBJ1-1, is KAGVTQTPRYLIKTRGQQVTLSCSPISGHRSVSWYQQTPGQGLQFLFEYFSETQRNKGNFPGRFSGRQFSNSRSEMNVSTLELGDSALYLCASSLLGTSNTEAFFGQGTRLTVV.

The rearrangement uses TRBV9 and TRBJ2-5; no definite D call. CDR1 and CDR2 from the germline V gene are SGDLS and YYNGEE. V lost 0 bases and J 4 bases, leaving 7 bases between the germline ends. The CDR3 contains 13 residues. The CDR3 here is CASSVDRRETQYF. CDR3 in DNA: TGTGCCAGCAGCGTAGACAGACGAGAGACCCAGTACTTC.

This clone was counted a single time. The gene calls are TRBV25-1 and TRBJ1-2; the D gene is possibly TRBD1 (5 bases). V was trimmed by 3 bases and J by 5 bases, leaving 19 bases between them. The length of the CDR3 is 16 residues. Germline V lookup: CDR1 MGHDK, CDR2 SYGVNS. CDR3 coding DNA: TGTGCCAGCAGTGACCGCCGACAGCACACTCTATATGGCTACACCTTC. Amino acids: CASSDRRQHTLYGYTF.

The chain has TRBV7-2 and TRBJ2-3; 14 bases fit TRBD2. The V segment lost 1 base and the J segment 6 bases; nucleotides outside the gene matches: 6. Germline V gene data show CDR1 as SGHTA and CDR2 as FQGNSA. The CDR3 totals 17 residues. The CDR3 loop reads CASSLGGLAGAQDTQYF. The CDR3 nucleotides read TGTGCCAGCAGCTTAGGGGGACTAGCGGGAGCTCAGGATACGCAGTATTTT.

The DNA for the CDR3 is TGTGCCAGCAGCGTATCCTCGTCGGGGGTTGGCTACACCTTC. Protein product: CASSVSSSGVGYTF. The chain joins TRBV7-2 to TRBJ1-2; tentative D call: TRBD1 (5 bases). Germline V CDR1 and CDR2: SGHTA, FQGNSA. The CDR3 sequence is 14 residues long. The V end was cut by 5 bases, the J end by 7 bases, with 17 bases between.

The J gene is TRBJ2-7, the V gene TRBV19; 10 bases are a match to TRBD1. Germline loops: CDR1 LNHDA, CDR2 SQIVND (reference sequence). V lost 6 bases and J lost 1; bases outside the gene matches: 6. The CDR3 runs to 15 residues. The CDR3 DNA follows: TGTGCCAGTAGCACCCCGGGACAGGGGTCCTACGAGCAGTACTTC. Translation gives CASSTPGQGSYEQYF.

This rearrangement joins TRBV5-4 to TRBJ2-1, with 10 bases lining up with TRBD1. CDR1 and CDR2 (germline): SGHNT, YYREEE (reference sequence). Trimming removed 4 bases from V and 5 bases from J; junction bases left unmatched: 9. This CDR3 has 16 amino acids. CDR3 coding DNA: TGTGCCAGCAGCCCCTCCCCCGGGACAGGGGACAATGAGCAGTTCTTC. It specifies CASSPSPGTGDNEQFF.

The J gene is TRBJ1-2, the V gene TRBV28; maybe TRBD1 (6 bases). This CDR3 contains 14 residues. Trimming removed 2 bases from V and 4 bases from J, with 11 bases in between. In germline, CDR1 is MDHEN, CDR2 SYDVKM. The CDR3 DNA reads as TGTGCCAGCAGTTTAGGGGGCAGTACCTATGGCTACACCTTC. It yields the protein CASSLGGSTYGYTF.

V and J are TRBV30 and TRBJ1-5, with D unresolved. This CDR3 is built from 13 residues. In germline, CDR1 is GTSNPN, CDR2 SVGIG (reference sequence). The chain's CDR3 is CAFRAGSNQPQHF. CDR3 DNA: TGTGCTTTCCGGGCCGGGAGCAATCAGCCCCAGCATTTT.